This T cell receptor beta chain was captured by sequencing in a study of blood T cell repertoires in COVID-19. Study-wide context: PBMCs, B-cell-depleted T cells, or T cells provided the cDNA or gDNA that made up the material.

Per the study methods: Reference gene primer amplification gave estimated nucleated cell counts. Sequencing was performed with immunoSEQ multiplex PCR; in TCRdb, only in-frame clones are kept and a portion is missing. That table supplies the V and J calls and clone size; D and trimming were determined from the DNA. Of 30,000 to 40,000 clones in the sample, more than 75% were seen once. The CDR3 is 13 residues long. The trim removed 5 bases at V and 5 bases at J, leaving 5 bases unmatched. The chain couples TRBV12-3 or TRBV12-4 to TRBJ1-1; 7 bases align to TRBD1. Sequences were obtained from peripheral blood. The sequence came from a man at least 80 years old with acute or convalescent COVID-19. This CDR3 reads CASSPRDRTEAFF. CDR3 DNA: TGTGCCAGCAGTCCGCGGGACAGAACTGAAGCTTTCTTT.